The 29 T cell receptor beta chains presented below share a single source sample, sequenced in a study of T cells in localized non-small cell lung cancer. TCRdb's copy holds only in-frame clones and misses some; the assay was immunoSEQ multiplex PCR. The table has about 39,000 clones, about four fifths seen once. The specimen was PBMCs, collected before any cancer treatment. These receptors were obtained from a woman aged 35-70 years with stage II squamous cell lung carcinoma.

This chain links TRBV6-5 with TRBJ2-2, with TRBD2 as a possible D gene (5 bases). Germline V gene lookup returns CDR1 MNHEY and CDR2 SVGAGI. This CDR3 comprises 15 residues. Trimming left V 7 bases short and J 1 base short, with 13 bases between. Here the CDR3 reads CASTPGVLNTGELFF. The CDR3 DNA reads TGTGCCAGCACCCCCGGGGTTTTGAACACCGGGGAGCTGTTTTTT.

The gene calls are TRBV30 and TRBJ2-7; TRBD1 is a possible D gene (5 bases). V lost 7 bases, J lost 4 bases, and 8 bases lay in between. The CDR3 length is 10 residues. The germline V gene encodes CDR1 GTSNPN and CDR2 SVGIG (reference sequence). CDR3 in DNA: TGTGCCTTAAGGGGATACGAGCAGTACGTC. It translates to CALRGYEQYV.

J is TRBJ2-2 and V is TRBV2, with TRBD2 matching 7 bases. The J segment lost 3 bases and the V segment lost 8 bases, leaving 6 bases of the junction unmatched. The CDR3 covers 14 residues. Per germline, CDR1 SNHLY and CDR2 FYNNEI. The CDR3 DNA reads as TGTGCCAGCGGGCGGGAGTTTGACACCGGGGAGCTGTTTTTT. It yields the protein CASGREFDTGELFF.

The rearrangement links TRBV4-1 to TRBJ2-5; 9 nucleotides align to TRBD2. Germline V gene lookup returns CDR1 MGHRA and CDR2 YSYEKL. The CDR3 runs to 18 residues. J gave up 5 bases and V 1 base, and 14 bases lay outside the gene matches. CDR3 sequence: CASSQGGSGGPHGETQYF. CDR3 coding DNA: TGCGCCAGCAGCCAAGGGGGTAGCGGGGGCCCCCACGGGGAGACCCAGTACTTC.

V is TRBV29-1 and J is TRBJ1-3, with 10 bases that match TRBD1. CDR1 is SQVTM and CDR2 is ANQGSEA in the germline V gene. The CDR3 is 14 residues long. Trimming removed 4 bases from V and 4 bases from J; junction bases left unmatched: 4. CDR3 sequence: CSVGQGAAGNTIYF. The CDR3 nucleotides read TGCAGCGTTGGACAGGGGGCTGCCGGAAACACCATATATTTT.

The rearrangement uses TRBV6-6 and TRBJ2-1, with 10 bases lining up with TRBD1. Looked up from germline, CDR1 is MNHNY and CDR2 is SVGAGI (reference sequence). The CDR3 extends over 15 amino acids. Unmatched junction bases numbered 7, after V lost 6 bases and J lost 5 bases. CDR3 DNA sequence: TGTGCCAGCAGAGGACAGGGGGTAGGGGACAATGAGCAGTTCTTC. This sequence encodes CASRGQGVGDNEQFF.

The count of this clone is one. V usage is TRBV28 and J usage is TRBJ1-2, with D tentatively TRBD1 (6 bases). This CDR3 has 15 residues. CDR1 and CDR2 (germline): MDHEN, SYDVKM. The V end lost 3 bases, the J end lost 5 bases, and 16 bases lay between the germline ends. CDR3 residues: CASSLVAGETYGYTF. DNA of the CDR3: TGTGCCAGCAGTTTGGTCGCAGGGGAAACTTATGGCTACACCTTC.

This sequence joins TRBV5-3 and TRBJ1-1, with 7 nucleotides matching TRBD1. TRBV5-3 qualifies as an ORF whose function is uncertain. The V segment lost 8 bases and the J segment 1 base; nucleotides outside the gene matches: 11. The CDR3 is 15 amino acids. The CDR3 nucleotides read TGTGCCAGCAGCACCGGGGACAGTTGGAACACTGAAGCTTTCTTT. This translates into CASSTGDSWNTEAFF.

This clone was counted only a few times. The chain joins TRBV29-1 to TRBJ1-4, with unresolved D. The germline gives CDR1 SQVTM, CDR2 ANQGSEA. Trimming shortened V by 4 bases and J by 1 base, and 16 bases separated the two germline ends. This CDR3 spans 16 amino acids. The CDR3 DNA is TGCAGCGTTGCGGGCACCCCGTGGGGAACTAATGAAAAACTGTTTTTT. It yields the protein CSVAGTPWGTNEKLFF.

The V and J genes are TRBV5-1 and TRBJ2-2, with D uncertain. The germline V gene has CDR1 SGHRS and CDR2 YFSETQ. The CDR3 has 15 amino acids. V lost 1 base and J 4 bases, leaving 11 bases between the germline ends. CDR3 region: CASSLYNDGTGELFF. The DNA of the CDR3 is TGCGCCAGCAGCTTGTACAATGATGGCACCGGGGAGCTGTTTTTT. Full variable domain (rest looked up from reference TRBV5-1 and TRBJ2-2): KAGVTQTPRYLIKTRGQQVTLSCSPISGHRSVSWYQQTPGQGLQFLFEYFSETQRNKGNFPGRFSGRQFSNSRSEMNVSTLELGDSALYLCASSLYNDGTGELFFGEGSRLTVL.

This sequence joins TRBV6-4 and TRBJ2-2, with TRBD1 identical over 7 bases. Germline values: CDR1 MRHNA, CDR2 SNTAGT. V lost 1 base to trimming and J lost 3 bases; unmatched junction nucleotides: 8. There are 17 residues in the CDR3. The CDR3 is CASSDYYGQVDTGELFF. The CDR3 bases are TGTGCCAGCAGTGACTATTATGGACAGGTGGACACCGGGGAGCTGTTTTTT.

CDR3 nucleotides: TGCGCCAGCAGCTTGCAGGGGGCGTCTGGAAACACCATATATTTT. Its protein product is CASSLQGASGNTIYF. The V and J genes are TRBV5-1 and TRBJ1-3, with 8 bases aligning to TRBD1. This CDR3 comprises 15 residues. The germline V gene has CDR1 SGHRS and CDR2 YFSETQ. V shed 1 base and J 1 base; nucleotides not matched to a gene: 1. Full variable domain (rest looked up from reference TRBV5-1 and TRBJ1-3): KAGVTQTPRYLIKTRGQQVTLSCSPISGHRSVSWYQQTPGQGLQFLFEYFSETQRNKGNFPGRFSGRQFSNSRSEMNVSTLELGDSALYLCASSLQGASGNTIYFGEGSWLTVV.

This rearrangement joins TRBV6-1 to TRBJ2-1; no firm D call. CDR3 length: 15 residues. With 1 base removed from V and 0 bases from J, the gap between germline ends came to 7 bases. The V gene's germline CDR1 is MNHNS and CDR2 SASEGT. This chain's CDR3 is CASSEERSSYNEQFF. The CDR3 DNA sequence: TGTGCCAGCAGTGAAGAGAGAAGCTCCTACAATGAGCAGTTCTTC.

The rearrangement joins TRBV7-9 to TRBJ1-2, with D possibly matching TRBD1 (5 bases). The germline V gene has CDR1 SEHNR and CDR2 FQNEAQ (reference sequence). V was shortened by 1 base and J by 1 base, with 7 bases between the two germline ends. This CDR3 contains 14 residues. CDR3 sequence (DNA): TGTGCCAGCAGCTTAGGACAGATTAACTATGGCTACACCTTC. Translated, it gives CASSLGQINYGYTF.

The CDR3 bases are TGTGCCAGCAGCTTGGGTTCAGGAGAATGGGGCAATGAGCAGTTCTTC. Translation gives CASSLGSGEWGNEQFF. The chain uses TRBV5-8 and TRBJ2-1; D unresolved. With 0 bases removed from V and 6 bases from J, the gap between germline ends came to 16 bases. The CDR3 has 16 residues. Per germline, CDR1 SGHTS and CDR2 YDEGEE.

V and J are TRBV2 and TRBJ2-7, with TRBD1 as a possible D gene (6 bases). The germline V gene has CDR1 SNHLY and CDR2 FYNNEI. The CDR3 totals 11 residues. Between the trimmed V and J ends, which lost 9 bases and 7 bases, there was a span of 13 bases. CDR3 in amino acids: CARQGAIEQYV. Written as DNA, the CDR3 is TGTGCCAGACAGGGTGCAATTGAGCAGTACGTC.

The rearrangement links TRBV4-1 to TRBJ1-4, with D maybe TRBD1 (6 bases). Germline CDR1 and CDR2: MGHRA and YSYEKL. Trimming left V 4 bases short and J 3 bases short, with 18 bases between. The CDR3 covers 17 residues. The CDR3 here is CASSPNGGRQANEKLFF. Here the CDR3 DNA reads TGCGCCAGCAGCCCGAATGGAGGACGACAGGCTAATGAAAAACTGTTTTTT.

The chain carries TRBV15 and TRBJ2-5, with 12 bases that match TRBD1. The length of the CDR3 is 17 residues. Germline V gene data show CDR1 as LNHNV and CDR2 as YYDKDF (reference sequence). The junction had 9 bases not matched to a gene; V was cut back by 2 bases and J by 5 bases. The CDR3 sequence: CATSRNPGTGGQETQYF. The CDR3 nucleotides read TGTGCCACCAGCAGAAATCCCGGGACAGGGGGCCAGGAGACCCAGTACTTC.

This clone was recorded once. The chain combines TRBV7-8 with TRBJ2-7; the D gene could be TRBD1 or TRBD2 (6 bases each). Trimming took off 5 bases at V and 6 bases at J, with 14 bases between the two ends. The CDR3 has 13 residues. The germline CDR1 and CDR2 sequences are SGHVS and FQNEAQ. The CDR3 DNA reads TGTGCCAGCAGCCCTCAGGGGAGGAGCGAGCAGTACTTC. Amino acid sequence: CASSPQGRSEQYF. The entire variable domain, with the rest obtained from reference TRBV7-8 and TRBJ2-7, is as follows: GAGVSQSPRYKVAKRGQDVALRCDPISGHVSLFWYQQALGQGPEFLTYFQNEAQLDKSGLPSDRFFAERPEGSVSTLKIQRTQQEDSAVYLCASSPQGRSEQYFGPGTRLTVT.

This clone occurred once. The rearrangement links TRBV28 to TRBJ2-1; 12 positions match TRBD2. The CDR3 is made up of 15 amino acids. Germline CDR1 is MDHEN and CDR2 is SYDVKM. V lost 8 bases, J lost 4 bases, and 6 bases stayed unmatched. The CDR3 coding sequence is TGTGCCAGCTTGACTAGCGGGGGATCATACAATGAGCAGTTCTTC. Translating gives CASLTSGGSYNEQFF.

This chain connects TRBV7-9 to TRBJ2-5; D uncertain. Trimming took 3 bases from V and 13 from J, leaving 12 bases between them. CDR1 is SEHNR and CDR2 is FQNEAQ in the germline V gene (reference sequence). The CDR3 length is 11 residues. The DNA of the CDR3 is TGTGCCAGCAGCTTCTCTGGCACGGCGTACTTC. Residues: CASSFSGTAYF.

J is TRBJ2-7 and V is TRBV7-8, with TRBD1 matching over 7 bases. The germline V gene has CDR1 SGHVS and CDR2 FQNEAQ. J was trimmed by 0 bases and V by 5 bases; bases with no gene match: 1. The CDR3 spans 13 residues. The CDR3 loop reads CASSRDSSYEQYV. Written as DNA, the CDR3 is TGTGCCAGCAGCAGGGACAGCTCCTACGAGCAGTACGTC.

V is TRBV4-1 and J is TRBJ1-5; no clear D. There are 16 residues in the CDR3. The germline V gene encodes CDR1 MGHRA and CDR2 YSYEKL. Trimming took 1 base from V and 5 from J, leaving 15 bases between them. CDR3 loop: CASSQVGQQDHQPQHF. The CDR3 nucleotides read TGCGCCAGCAGCCAAGTAGGGCAGCAGGACCATCAGCCCCAGCATTTT.

V gene TRBV28 combines with J gene TRBJ1-2; 11 nucleotides align to TRBD1. The CDR3 totals 14 residues. Losses at the gene ends were 4 bases for V and 7 bases for J; bases not matched to a gene: 5. Looked up from germline, CDR1 is MDHEN and CDR2 is SYDVKM. The DNA for the CDR3 is TGTGCCAGCAGTTCCGGACAGGGGGCGAGTGGCTACACCTTC. This encodes CASSSGQGASGYTF.

This rearrangement joins TRBV11-3 to TRBJ2-5; D is unclear. The V and J ends lost 1 base and 2 bases respectively, with 5 bases between them. This CDR3 is 13 amino acids long. CDR1 and CDR2 (germline): SGHNT, YENEEA. In DNA form, the CDR3 reads TGTGCCAGCAGCTTAGGAGTTCAAGAGACCCAGTACTTC. Translating it yields CASSLGVQETQYF.

Only a few counts were recorded for this clone. V usage is TRBV6-1 and J usage is TRBJ1-1; D gene ambiguous. The CDR3 totals 14 residues. Trimming left V 8 bases short and J 3 bases short, with 16 bases between. Looked up from germline, CDR1 is MNHNS and CDR2 is SASEGT. The CDR3 DNA is TGTGCCAGCGCCCCGGTGGGGTCGGACACTGAAGCTTTCTTT. Translating gives CASAPVGSDTEAFF.

Turning to this clone: An end of the junction differs from the germline gene, which may be a read error. The gene calls are TRBV4-1 and TRBJ1-4; 7 bases align to TRBD1. Looked up from germline, CDR1 is MGHRA and CDR2 is YSYEKL. CDR3 length equals 12 residues. The CDR3 loop reads CAITDRVRKTVF. The DNA of the CDR3 is TGCGCCATCACCGACAGGGTCCGAAAAACTGTTTTT.

This clone has a single count. The chain's CDR3 is CASSTLGGGAGNEQFF. CDR3 in DNA: TGTGCCAGCAGTACTCTCGGCGGGGGGGCCGGTAATGAGCAGTTCTTC. The chain recombines TRBV28 with TRBJ2-1; 9 bases map to TRBD2. CDR1 and CDR2 from the germline V gene are MDHEN and SYDVKM. V lost 5 bases to trimming and J lost 7 bases; unmatched junction nucleotides: 12. This CDR3 contains 16 residues.

The genes are TRBV7-6 and TRBJ2-2; D call uncertain. Between the trimmed V and J ends, which lost 3 bases and 5 bases, there was a span of 16 bases. Per germline, CDR1 SGHVS and CDR2 FNYEAQ. The CDR3 spans 16 residues. The CDR3 loop reads CASSFQIPPETGELFF. CDR3 DNA: TGTGCCAGCAGCTTCCAAATCCCCCCAGAAACCGGGGAGCTGTTTTTT. The full variable domain, rest sourced from reference TRBV7-6 and TRBJ2-2, is GAGVSQSPRYKVTKRGQDVALRCDPISGHVSLYWYRQALGQGPEFLTYFNYEAQQDKSGLPNDRFSAERPEGSISTLTIQRTEQRDSAMYRCASSFQIPPETGELFFGEGSRLTVL.